Below are 20 T cell receptor beta chains sequenced from a single sample in a study of CD8 T cells in ankylosing spondylitis. TCRdb reprocessed the 5' RACE reads via MiXCR and lists one record per CDR3 protein. The table shows around 210,000 distinct CDR3 sequences, with approximately 8% occurring only once. Sequenced sample: blood, either unsorted or a sorted T cell fraction (not recorded which). Receptors originate from a female donor with ankylosing spondylitis or in good health (not recorded which).

This clonotype came up many times. CDR3 sequence: CAISVSSGSVYEQYF. CDR3 coding DNA: TGTGCCATCAGTGTGAGTAGCGGGAGCGTTTACGAGCAGTACTTC. The chain recombines TRBV10-3 with TRBJ2-7; 9 bases align to TRBD2. The germline V gene encodes CDR1 ENHRY and CDR2 SYGVKD. The V gene end was trimmed by 4 bases and the J gene end by 4 bases; junction bases not matched to a gene: 8. The CDR3 is 15 amino acids.

This clonotype was found many times. The chain uses TRBV5-1 and TRBJ1-1; TRBD1 agrees at 8 bases. V was pared by 5 bases and J by 2 bases, with 17 bases of the junction left unmatched. The CDR3 loop spans 18 amino acids. Germline V gene sequence: CDR1 SGHRS, CDR2 YFSETQ. CDR3 nucleotides: TGCGCCAGCAGTGGCCATTCGGGACAGGAACCTACCAACACTGAAGCTTTCTTT. Translating it yields CASSGHSGQEPTNTEAFF.

This clonotype has ten or more counts. The chain uses TRBV29-1 and TRBJ1-2; 12 bases fit TRBD1. CDR1 and CDR2 (germline): SQVTM, ANQGSEA. The J segment lost 4 bases and the V segment lost 5 bases, leaving 23 bases of the junction unmatched. The CDR3 consists of 20 residues. CDR3 sequence (DNA): TGCAGCGTTCGGGCCGGGACAGGGGGCTCTACTGGTTCCTTACCCTATGGCTACACCTTC. It translates to CSVRAGTGGSTGSLPYGYTF.

This clonotype was seen ten or more times. This rearrangement joins TRBV10-2 to TRBJ2-1, with D hard to call. The CDR3 covers 13 residues. Germline values: CDR1 WSHSY, CDR2 SAAADI. V was clipped by 11 bases and J by 9 bases, with 20 bases between them. The DNA of the CDR3 is TGCGCCCTCCGGAAGGAAGGATTCGGTGAGCAGTTCTTC. Translated: CALRKEGFGEQFF.

This clonotype was seen repeatedly, ten times or more. This chain connects TRBV10-3 to TRBJ1-2, with D tentatively TRBD1 (5 bases). CDR1 is ENHRY, CDR2 SYGVKD, per germline. Trimming removed 2 bases at V and 2 bases at J, with 9 bases between. The CDR3 is made up of 14 amino acids. In DNA, the CDR3 is TGTGCCATCAGTGAGGACAGCCCCAACTATGGCTACACCTTC. Amino acid sequence: CAISEDSPNYGYTF.

This clonotype was observed a few times. This clone may be a read error of a much larger clone one base away. The chain combines TRBV27 with TRBJ2-1; TRBD1 matches at 11 bases. This CDR3 has 15 residues. Germline loops: CDR1 MNHEY, CDR2 SMNVEV (reference sequence). V was pared by 6 bases and J by 12 bases, with 13 bases of the junction left unmatched. In DNA form, the CDR3 reads TGTGCCAGCAGCGGGGCGGACAGGGGGCCTCATGCGCAGTTCTTC. Its protein product is CASSGADRGPHAQFF.

The table lists this clonotype with many counts. The chain uses TRBV28 and TRBJ1-2; possible D gene TRBD1, 5 bases. The CDR3 runs 15 residues. CDR1 MDHEN and CDR2 SYDVKM come from the germline V gene. The V end lost 5 bases, the J end lost 2 bases, and 15 bases lay between the germline ends. The CDR3 DNA reads as TGTGCCAGCAGTGTTCACCGGGACGTGAACTATGGCTACACCTTC. Translation gives CASSVHRDVNYGYTF.

This clonotype came up many times. The V and J genes are TRBV20-1 and TRBJ2-1, with TRBD2 matching 15 bases. Looked up from germline, CDR1 is DFQATT and CDR2 is SNEGSKA (reference sequence). The CDR3 covers 18 residues. V trimming: 6 bases; J trimming: 3 bases; junction bases outside the gene matches: 12. The CDR3 loop reads CSAQGSGTSGRNYNEQFF. The CDR3 DNA reads TGCAGTGCCCAGGGGTCGGGGACTAGCGGGAGGAACTACAATGAGCAGTTCTTC.

This clonotype showed up many times. The V call is TRBV6-1, the J call TRBJ1-5; no clear D. The ends were cut back, 1 base at V and 6 bases at J, with 13 bases in the middle. The CDR3 contains 15 residues. CDR1 is MNHNS, CDR2 SASEGT, per germline. CDR3 protein: CASSEGGSRSQPQHF. The DNA of the CDR3 is TGTGCCAGCAGTGAAGGTGGCAGTCGTAGTCAGCCCCAGCATTTT.

The table lists this clonotype with many counts. This chain links TRBV5-6 with TRBJ2-5, with 11 bases fitting TRBD1. Per germline, CDR1 SGHDT and CDR2 YYEEEE. The CDR3 contains 15 residues. V lost 3 bases, J lost 5 bases, and 6 bases stayed unmatched. DNA for the CDR3: TGTGCCAGCAGCTCTGCCGGGACAGGGGGGGAGACCCAGTACTTC. Its protein is CASSSAGTGGETQYF. Drawing the rest from reference TRBV5-6 and TRBJ2-5, the complete variable domain is DAGVTQSPTHLIKTRGQQVTLRCSPKSGHDTVSWYQQALGQGPQFIFQYYEEEERQRGNFPDRFSGHQFPNYSSELNVNALLLGDSALYLCASSSAGTGGETQYFGPGTRLLVL.

The table lists this clonotype with many counts. This sequence joins TRBV6-1 and TRBJ2-1, with 7 bases lining up with TRBD2. This CDR3 comprises 18 residues. The germline V gene has CDR1 MNHNS and CDR2 SASEGT. Trimming removed 6 bases from V and 0 bases from J; junction bases left unmatched: 14. CDR3 loop: CASSPGGAGRISYNEQFF. DNA of the CDR3: TGTGCCAGCAGCCCCGGGGGAGCGGGAAGGATCTCCTACAATGAGCAGTTCTTC.

This sequence joins TRBV5-1 and TRBJ1-2, with D maybe TRBD1 (5 bases). V lost 4 bases and J lost 5, with 27 bases in between. CDR3 length equals 18 residues. Germline V gene lookup returns CDR1 SGHRS and CDR2 YFSETQ. CDR3 region: CASSSSPDRSPGTYGYTF. In nucleotides, the CDR3 is TGCGCCAGCAGCAGCAGCCCGGATCGAAGCCCCGGGACGTATGGCTACACCTTC.

Ten or more counts support this clonotype. The gene calls are TRBV4-3 and TRBJ1-3, with D uncertain. The CDR3 loop spans 15 amino acids. V was trimmed by 3 bases and J by 2 bases, leaving 11 bases between them. Germline V lookup: CDR1 LGHNA, CDR2 YSLEER. The DNA of the CDR3 is TGCGCCAGCAGCCAGATAGACGGGACTGGAAACACCATATATTTT. Its protein product is CASSQIDGTGNTIYF.

This clonotype was counted ten times or more. The rearrangement uses TRBV28 and TRBJ1-5, with no clear D. CDR1 and CDR2 (germline): MDHEN, SYDVKM. Trimming took 8 bases from V and 8 from J, leaving 13 bases between them. CDR3 length equals 12 residues. The CDR3 DNA follows: TGTGCCAGCGCAGGTTTGGGGAAGCCCCAGCATTTT. It is translated as CASAGLGKPQHF.

This clonotype has only a few counts. The chain has TRBV7-9 and TRBJ2-5; D possibly corresponds to TRBD1 (6 bases). Germline V gene sequence: CDR1 SEHNR, CDR2 FQNEAQ (reference sequence). The CDR3 totals 15 residues. V lost 2 bases to trimming and J lost 5 bases, with 15 bases between them. The CDR3 loop reads CASSLNAGVRETQYF. The DNA of the CDR3 is TGTGCCAGCAGCTTAAATGCAGGGGTACGGGAGACCCAGTACTTC.

This clonotype was seen ten or more times. The chain joins TRBV20-1 to TRBJ2-7; no definite D call. Germline CDR1 and CDR2: DFQATT and SNEGSKA (reference sequence). Trimming left V 3 bases short and J 1 base short, with 7 bases between. The CDR3 contains 12 residues. DNA of the CDR3: TGCAGTGCTAGGGTCCCATCCTACGAGCAGTACTTC. Protein sequence: CSARVPSYEQYF.

Only a few counts were recorded for this clonotype. The chain couples TRBV6-2 or TRBV6-3 to TRBJ2-2; possible D gene TRBD2, 6 bases. V lost 7 bases to trimming and J lost 3 bases, with 12 bases between them. The CDR3 totals 14 residues. Germline-derived CDR1 and CDR2 are MNHEY and SVGEGT. The CDR3 is CASITGEDTGELFF. CDR3 nucleotides: TGTGCCAGCATAACGGGAGAGGACACCGGGGAGCTGTTTTTT.

The chain links TRBV7-2 to TRBJ2-6; D remains unclear. Trimming took 5 bases from V and 2 from J, leaving 10 bases between them. The CDR3 has 15 residues. Germline V lookup: CDR1 SGHTA, CDR2 FQGNSA. CDR3 in DNA: TGTACCAGCAGCCGTCGATTACCTGGGGCCAACGTCCTGACTTTC. As protein: CTSSRRLPGANVLTF.

This clonotype was found many times. This chain connects TRBV5-1 to TRBJ2-3; 11 nucleotides line up with TRBD2. V was pared by 1 base and J by 14 bases, with 9 bases of the junction left unmatched. The CDR3 totals 14 residues. Germline V gives CDR1 SGHRS, CDR2 YFSETQ. The CDR3 region has the DNA TGCGCCAGCAGCTTGATGTTAGCGGGAGGGCCCACGTATTTT. Its translation is CASSLMLAGGPTYF.

This clonotype was found many times. V gene TRBV4-3 combines with J gene TRBJ2-7; no definite D call. V lost 0 bases to trimming and J lost 2 bases, with 8 bases between them. CDR3 length: 14 residues. Germline V gives CDR1 LGHNA, CDR2 YSLEER. CDR3 sequence reads: CASSQDRQAYEQYF. The CDR3 DNA is TGCGCCAGCAGCCAAGATCGCCAGGCCTACGAGCAGTACTTC.